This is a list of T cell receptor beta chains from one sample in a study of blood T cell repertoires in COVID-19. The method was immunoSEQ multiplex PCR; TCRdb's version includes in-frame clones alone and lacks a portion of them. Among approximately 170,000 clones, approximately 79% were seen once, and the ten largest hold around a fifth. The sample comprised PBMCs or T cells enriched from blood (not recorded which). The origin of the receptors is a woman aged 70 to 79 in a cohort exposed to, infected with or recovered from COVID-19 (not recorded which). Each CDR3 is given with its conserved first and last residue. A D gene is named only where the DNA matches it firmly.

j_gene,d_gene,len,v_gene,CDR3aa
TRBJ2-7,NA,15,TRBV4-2,CASSHLIGGDYEQYF
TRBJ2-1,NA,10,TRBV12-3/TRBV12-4,CASSLSPQFF
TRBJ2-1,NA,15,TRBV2,CASRSTDSRYNEQFF
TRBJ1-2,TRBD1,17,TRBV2,CASSGGQQGARWYGYTF
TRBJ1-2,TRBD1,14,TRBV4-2,CASSPTGTGYGYTF
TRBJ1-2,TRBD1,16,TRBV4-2,CASSQAGQGKGDGYTF
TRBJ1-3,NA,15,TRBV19,CASSKAGARRNTIYF
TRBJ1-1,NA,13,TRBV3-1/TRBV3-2,CASSPNRNTEAFF
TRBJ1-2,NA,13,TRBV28,CASSSTYSRGYTF
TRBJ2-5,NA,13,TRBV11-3,CASSFGQQETQYF
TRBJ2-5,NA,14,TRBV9,CASSVQGVGETQYF
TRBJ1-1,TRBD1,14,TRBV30,CAWSVGGSRTEAFF
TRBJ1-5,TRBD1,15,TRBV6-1,CASSETGGEDQPQHF
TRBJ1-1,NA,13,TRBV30,CAWAFQGNTEAFF
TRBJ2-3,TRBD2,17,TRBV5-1,CASSLEGTSGNADTQYF
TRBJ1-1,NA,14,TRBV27,CASSAGGGNTEAFF
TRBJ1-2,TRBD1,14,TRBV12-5,CASGPGQINYGYTF
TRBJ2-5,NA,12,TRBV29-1,CSGEVNQETQYF
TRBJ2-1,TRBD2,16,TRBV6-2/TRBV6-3,CASSGSSGRLYNEQFF
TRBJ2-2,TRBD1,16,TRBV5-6,CASSLAGTGGSGELFF
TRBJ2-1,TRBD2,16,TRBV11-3,CASSLGGAGGYNEQFF
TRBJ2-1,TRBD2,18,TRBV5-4,CASSLIAGGVESYNEQFF
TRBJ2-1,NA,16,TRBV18,CASSTNTGLRYNEQFF
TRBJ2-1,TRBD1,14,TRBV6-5,CASSYSGQAAEQFF
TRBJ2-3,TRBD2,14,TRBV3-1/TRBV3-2,CASSQGLAGDTQYF
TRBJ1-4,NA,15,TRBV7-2,CASSQRTDTGEKLFF
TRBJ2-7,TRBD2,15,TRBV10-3,CAIRGSGSHSYEQYF
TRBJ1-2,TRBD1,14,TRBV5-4,CASSLGTEDYGYTF
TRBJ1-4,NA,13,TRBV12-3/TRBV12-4,CASSFAGREKLFF
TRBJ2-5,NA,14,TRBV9,CASSVLGDQETQYF